A selection of T cell receptor beta chains follows, all from one sample in a study of blood T cell repertoires in COVID-19. Data came from immunoSEQ multiplex PCR; TCRdb stores just in-frame clones and leaves some out. The table records fewer than 250,000 clones, approximately 86% of them present only once. The sequencing input was PBMCs or T cells enriched from blood (not recorded which). The origin of the receptors is a woman in her 40s with acute COVID-19. The CDR3 runs from the conserved cysteine through the conserved F or W. Fields, in order: J gene, clone size, D gene, V gene, CDR3 protein, CDR3 DNA. A D gene is named only where the DNA matches it firmly. Size is stated for part of the rows, as once, few or many counts, or as a class when the clone is expanded.

>TRBJ1-1|-|-|TRBV5-1
CASSLDGWNTEAFF
TGCGCCAGCAGCTTGGACGGGTGGAACACTGAAGCTTTCTTT
>TRBJ2-7|-|-|TRBV2
CASRRDTNPYEQYF
TGTGCCAGCAGGAGGGACACAAACCCCTACGAGCAGTACTTC
>TRBJ2-5|-|-|TRBV7-3
CASSSGTGETQYF
TGTGCCAGCAGCTCGGGTACCGGGGAGACCCAGTACTTC
>TRBJ2-5|once|-|TRBV9
CASSSYGGSETQYF
TGTGCCAGCAGCTCTTATGGGGGCTCGGAGACCCAGTACTTC
>TRBJ1-4|-|-|TRBV4-1
CASSQEPPQGIVEKLFF
TGCGCCAGCAGCCAAGAACCCCCCCAGGGGATTGTGGAAAAACTGTTTTTT
>TRBJ2-3|-|TRBD1|TRBV28
CASIPPQGARVTQYF
TGTGCCAGCATACCCCCACAGGGGGCCAGGGTTACGCAGTATTTT
>TRBJ2-7|few|-|TRBV7-9
CASTPGTGNLAGNSYEQYF
TGTGCCAGCACCCCCGGGACGGGCAACTTGGCGGGGAACTCCTACGAGCAGTACTTC
>TRBJ2-1|once|-|TRBV11-2
CASSLQGRGYNEQFF
TGTGCCAGCAGCTTACAGGGGAGAGGCTACAATGAGCAGTTCTTC
>TRBJ1-1|-|-|TRBV27
CASSKQYGNTEAFF
TGTGCCAGCAGTAAACAGTACGGGAACACTGAAGCTTTCTTT
>TRBJ1-6|-|TRBD1|TRBV28
CASRNRQGNSSPLHF
TGTGCCAGCCGGAATAGACAGGGAAATTCTTCACCCCTCCACTTT
>TRBJ2-5|-|-|TRBV20-1
CSAWTLETQYF
TGCAGTGCTTGGACATTGGAGACCCAGTACTTC
>TRBJ2-7|few|-|TRBV23-1
CASTLRGLYEQYF
TGCGCCAGCACCCTCCGGGGTCTCTACGAGCAGTACTTC
>TRBJ2-7|once|TRBD2|TRBV19
CASSSPSGTSGYEQYF
TGTGCCAGTAGTTCACCCTCCGGGACTAGCGGGTACGAGCAGTACTTC
>TRBJ1-1|-|TRBD1|TRBV29-1
CSGEGDRLNTEAFF
TGCAGCGGAGAGGGGGACAGGTTGAACACTGAAGCTTTCTTT
>TRBJ1-2|-|-|TRBV3-1/TRBV3-2
CASSQETSGYTF
TGTGCCAGCAGCCAAGAAACGAGCGGCTACACCTTC
>TRBJ2-7|once|TRBD1|TRBV11-2
CASSFGAGTGTYEQYF
TGTGCCAGCAGCTTTGGGGCCGGGACAGGGACCTACGAGCAGTACTTC
>TRBJ1-2|-|TRBD1|TRBV19
CASSIEGQGGYGYTF
TGTGCCAGTAGTATAGAAGGACAGGGAGGGTATGGCTACACCTTC
>TRBJ2-2|few|-|TRBV2
CASKTASGELFF
TGTGCCAGCAAAACCGCGTCCGGGGAGCTGTTTTTT
>TRBJ1-1|-|TRBD1|TRBV5-1
CASSPGTGKMNTEAFF
TGCGCCAGCAGCCCCGGGACAGGGAAGATGAACACTGAAGCTTTCTTT
>TRBJ2-1|-|TRBD2|TRBV24-1
CATSDLWTSRNEQFF
TGTGCCACCAGTGATTTGTGGACTAGTCGGAATGAGCAGTTCTTC